Given below is one T cell receptor beta chain in context. This sample was taken from a study of blood T cell repertoires in COVID-19. Turning to the study itself: The United States, Italy and Spain supplied acute and convalescent COVID-19 samples.

Participant-reported clinical history was the basis for cohort assignment. The recovered donors of Cohort 3 showed two negative PCRs, clearance, or symptom resolution. Per the study methods: Nucleated cell counts were estimated from reference gene primer amplification. Data came from immunoSEQ multiplex PCR; TCRdb stores just in-frame clones and leaves some out. V and J calls and clone size are as listed in that table; D and trimming were resolved from the DNA. This sample has 260,000 or so clones, with roughly 85% found just once. Germline CDR1 LNHDA, CDR2 SQIVND (reference sequence). The V and J ends lost 6 bases and 6 bases, in that order; junction bases with no gene match: 11. The CDR3 contains 14 residues.

This clonotype was sampled from a woman in her 50s who had recovered from COVID-19. Specimen: PBMCs or T cells enriched from blood (not recorded which). The rearrangement links TRBV19 to TRBJ2-7; 7 positions agree with TRBD2. The CDR3 DNA reads as TGTGCCAGTAGAATCCAGTCGGGGAGGGGCGAGCAGTACTTC. Its protein product is CASRIQSGRGEQYF.